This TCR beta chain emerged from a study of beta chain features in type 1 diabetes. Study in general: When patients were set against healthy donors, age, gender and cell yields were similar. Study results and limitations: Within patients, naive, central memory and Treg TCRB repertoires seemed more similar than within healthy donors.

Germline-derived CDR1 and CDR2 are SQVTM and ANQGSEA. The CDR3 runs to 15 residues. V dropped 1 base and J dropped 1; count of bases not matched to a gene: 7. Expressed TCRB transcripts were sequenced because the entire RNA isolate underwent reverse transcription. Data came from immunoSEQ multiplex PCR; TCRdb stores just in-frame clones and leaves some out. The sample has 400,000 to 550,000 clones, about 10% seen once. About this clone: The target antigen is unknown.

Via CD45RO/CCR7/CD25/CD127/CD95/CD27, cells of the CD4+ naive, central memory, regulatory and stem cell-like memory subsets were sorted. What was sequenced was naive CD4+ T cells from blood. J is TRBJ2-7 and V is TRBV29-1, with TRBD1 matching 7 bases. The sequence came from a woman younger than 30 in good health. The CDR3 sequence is CSVEAPGQRSYEQYF. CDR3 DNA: TGCAGCGTTGAAGCACCGGGACAGAGATCCTACGAGCAGTACTTC.